The rows below give T cell receptor beta chains drawn from one sample of a study of T cell responses to AZD1222 COVID-19 vaccine. The method was immunoSEQ multiplex PCR; TCRdb's version includes in-frame clones alone and lacks a portion of them. Among about 140,000 clones listed, 92% were seen once. The sequencing here drew on peripheral blood, taken 28 days after the second AZD1222 dose. The source of these receptors is an adult who received the AZD1222 COVID-19 vaccine. Each CDR3 is given with its conserved first and last residue. The order of the fields is J gene, clone size, V gene, D gene, CDR3 DNA, CDR3 protein. A D gene is named only where the DNA matches it firmly. Expanded clones get a size class; other rows say once, few or many, or leave the size out.

J gene: TRBJ2-2
clone size: -
V gene: TRBV10-3
D gene: -
CDR3 DNA: TGTGCCATCAGTGAAATTGGGCACGCGAACACCGGGGAGCTGTTTTTT
CDR3 protein: CAISEIGHANTGELFF

J gene: TRBJ1-5
clone size: -
V gene: TRBV5-6
D gene: -
CDR3 DNA: TGTGCCAGCAGCTTTGGGGGAAAAGGGGATCAGCCCCAGCATTTT
CDR3 protein: CASSFGGKGDQPQHF

J gene: TRBJ1-2
clone size: -
V gene: TRBV6-2/TRBV6-3
D gene: TRBD1
CDR3 DNA: TGTGCCAGCAGTTACTCGGACAGGGCCCCGCCTGGCTACACCTTC
CDR3 protein: CASSYSDRAPPGYTF

J gene: TRBJ2-3
clone size: -
V gene: TRBV6-5
D gene: TRBD1
CDR3 DNA: TGTGCCAGCAGACGGACAGGGGTAGGAGATACGCAGTATTTT
CDR3 protein: CASRRTGVGDTQYF

J gene: TRBJ2-1
clone size: once
V gene: TRBV6-4
D gene: TRBD2
CDR3 DNA: TGTGCCACTAGCGGGAGGTACAATGAGCAGTTCTTC
CDR3 protein: CATSGRYNEQFF

J gene: TRBJ1-1
clone size: -
V gene: TRBV10-3
D gene: TRBD1
CDR3 DNA: TGTGCCATCAGTGAATACAGGGGGGAGGAAGCTTTCTTT
CDR3 protein: CAISEYRGEEAFF

J gene: TRBJ2-1
clone size: -
V gene: TRBV3-1/TRBV3-2
D gene: -
CDR3 DNA: TGTGCCAGCAGGTCCGGGTATGAGCAGTTCTTC
CDR3 protein: CASRSGYEQFF

J gene: TRBJ1-2
clone size: -
V gene: TRBV5-8
D gene: -
CDR3 DNA: TGTGCCAGCAGCCTACAGGGAGACTATGGCTACACCTTC
CDR3 protein: CASSLQGDYGYTF

J gene: TRBJ1-3
clone size: -
V gene: TRBV7-9
D gene: -
CDR3 DNA: TGTGCCAGCAGCTTAGTAGCGGAGCCGGGAAACACCATATATTTT
CDR3 protein: CASSLVAEPGNTIYF

J gene: TRBJ2-3
clone size: -
V gene: TRBV5-1
D gene: TRBD2
CDR3 DNA: TGCGCCAGCAAACTAGCGGGCCTCACAGATACGCAGTATTTT
CDR3 protein: CASKLAGLTDTQYF

J gene: TRBJ1-3
clone size: once
V gene: TRBV5-1
D gene: -
CDR3 DNA: TGCGCCAGCAGCTTGGAGGATGGTGTCCAGGGGGGAAACACCATATATTTT
CDR3 protein: CASSLEDGVQGGNTIYF

J gene: TRBJ1-4
clone size: -
V gene: TRBV7-9
D gene: TRBD1
CDR3 DNA: TGTGCCAGCAGCAAACAGGGGATCTTTAATGAAAAACTGTTTTTT
CDR3 protein: CASSKQGIFNEKLFF

J gene: TRBJ1-6
clone size: -
V gene: TRBV10-1
D gene: -
CDR3 DNA: TGCGCCAGCACCGCGGACAGTTTTTCACCCCTCCACTTT
CDR3 protein: CASTADSFSPLHF

J gene: TRBJ1-5
clone size: -
V gene: TRBV7-2
D gene: -
CDR3 DNA: TGTGCCAGCAGCTCTTGGACGGGTAGCAATCAGCCCCAGCATTTT
CDR3 protein: CASSSWTGSNQPQHF

J gene: TRBJ2-5
clone size: -
V gene: TRBV24-1
D gene: -
CDR3 DNA: TGTGCCACCAGTACCGTGGGGAGACAAGAGACCCAGTACTTC
CDR3 protein: CATSTVGRQETQYF

J gene: TRBJ2-7
clone size: -
V gene: TRBV28
D gene: -
CDR3 DNA: TGTGCCAGCGGGACACTCTCCTACGAGCAGTACTTC
CDR3 protein: CASGTLSYEQYF

J gene: TRBJ1-6
clone size: once
V gene: TRBV6-5
D gene: -
CDR3 DNA: TGTGCCAGTAGAAACGGGGAAACCTATAATTCACCCCTCCACTTT
CDR3 protein: CASRNGETYNSPLHF

J gene: TRBJ2-7
clone size: -
V gene: TRBV6-5
D gene: -
CDR3 DNA: TGTGCCAGCAGTTACGCGACAGCGTACGAGCAGTACTTC
CDR3 protein: CASSYATAYEQYF

J gene: TRBJ2-5
clone size: -
V gene: TRBV7-2
D gene: -
CDR3 DNA: TGTGCCAGCAGCTGGGGGGCGCTAGCTGAAGAGACCCAGTACTTC
CDR3 protein: CASSWGALAEETQYF

J gene: TRBJ2-7
clone size: -
V gene: TRBV28
D gene: TRBD2
CDR3 DNA: TGTGCCAGCAGTTTAGGGGGCGGGAGGGCCAACGAGCAGTACTTC
CDR3 protein: CASSLGGGRANEQYF

J gene: TRBJ1-2
clone size: once
V gene: TRBV3-1/TRBV3-2
D gene: -
CDR3 DNA: TGTGCCAGCAGCCAAGGGGGTCGGGGAGCTGGCTACACCTTC
CDR3 protein: CASSQGGRGAGYTF

J gene: TRBJ1-6
clone size: -
V gene: TRBV30
D gene: -
CDR3 DNA: TGTGCCTGGAGTGTGGGGAGGGTGAATTCACCCCTCCACTTT
CDR3 protein: CAWSVGRVNSPLHF